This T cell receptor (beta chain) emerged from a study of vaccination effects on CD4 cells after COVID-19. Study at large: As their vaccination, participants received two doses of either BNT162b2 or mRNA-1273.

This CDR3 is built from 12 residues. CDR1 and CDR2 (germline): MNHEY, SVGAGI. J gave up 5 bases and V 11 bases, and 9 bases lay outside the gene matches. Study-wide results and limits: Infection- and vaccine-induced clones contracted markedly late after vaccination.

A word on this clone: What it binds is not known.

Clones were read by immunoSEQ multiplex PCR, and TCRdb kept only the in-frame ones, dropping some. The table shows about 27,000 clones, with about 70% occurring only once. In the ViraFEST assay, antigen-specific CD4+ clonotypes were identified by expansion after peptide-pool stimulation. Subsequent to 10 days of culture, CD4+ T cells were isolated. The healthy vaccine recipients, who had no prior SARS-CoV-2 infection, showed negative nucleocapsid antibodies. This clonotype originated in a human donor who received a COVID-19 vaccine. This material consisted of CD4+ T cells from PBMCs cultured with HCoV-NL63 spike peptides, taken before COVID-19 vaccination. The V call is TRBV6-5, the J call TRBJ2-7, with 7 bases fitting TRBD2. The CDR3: CAPQVGGDEQYF. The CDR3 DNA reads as TGTGCCCCTCAAGTGGGGGGGGACGAGCAGTACTTC.